This TCR beta chain was captured by sequencing in a study of cytomegalovirus exposure and HLA in healthy donors. Study overall: Unique TCRs from HLA-typed donors, 65 million to 85 million of them, were held in an early data release.

Study-level results: For cytomegalovirus status, the classifier reportedly gave diagnoses with high specificity and sensitivity.

Amplification used 60 Vbeta primers and 13 Jbeta primers. Sequenced by immunoSEQ multiplex PCR; TCRdb stores in-frame clones only, minus some. The sample totals more than 50,000 clones; its top ten clones hold 9.5% to 15%. Germline values: CDR1 SGHAT, CDR2 FQDESV (reference sequence). V was clipped by 3 bases and J by 4 bases, with 12 bases between them. The CDR3 has 14 residues. Notes on this clone: Its antigen is unknown.

The rearrangement uses TRBV11-1 and TRBJ2-5, with a tentative D call TRBD2 (6 bases). The TCR comes from a young man in good health and CMV-seropositive. Sequenced sample: PBMCs. The CDR3 DNA is TGTGCCAGCAGCTTCACGGGAGATCGAGAGACCCAGTACTTC. Its translation: CASSFTGDRETQYF.